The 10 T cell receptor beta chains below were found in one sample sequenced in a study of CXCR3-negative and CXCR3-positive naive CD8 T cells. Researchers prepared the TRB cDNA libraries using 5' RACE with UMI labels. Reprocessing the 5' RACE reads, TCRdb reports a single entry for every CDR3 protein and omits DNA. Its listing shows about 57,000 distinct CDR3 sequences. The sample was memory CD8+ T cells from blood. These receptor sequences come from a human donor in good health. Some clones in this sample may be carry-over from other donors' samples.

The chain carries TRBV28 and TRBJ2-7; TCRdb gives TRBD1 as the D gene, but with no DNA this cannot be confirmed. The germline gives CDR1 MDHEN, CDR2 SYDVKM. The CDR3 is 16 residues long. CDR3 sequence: CASRSIRQGGGDEQYF.

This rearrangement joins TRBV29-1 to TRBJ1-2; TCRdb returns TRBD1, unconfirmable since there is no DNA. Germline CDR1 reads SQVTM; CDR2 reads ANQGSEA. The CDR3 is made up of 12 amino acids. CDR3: CSVGQGDYGYTF.

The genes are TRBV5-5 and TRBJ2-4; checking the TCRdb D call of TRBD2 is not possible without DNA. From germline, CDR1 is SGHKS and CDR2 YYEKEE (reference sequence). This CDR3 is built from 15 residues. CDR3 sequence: CASSTGTSESDIQYF. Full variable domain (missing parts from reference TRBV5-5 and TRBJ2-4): DAGVTQSPTHLIKTRGQQVTLRCSPISGHKSVSWYQQVLGQGPQFIFQYYEKEERGRGNFPDRFSARQFPNYSSELNVNALLLGDSALYLCASSTGTSESDIQYFGAGTRLSVL.

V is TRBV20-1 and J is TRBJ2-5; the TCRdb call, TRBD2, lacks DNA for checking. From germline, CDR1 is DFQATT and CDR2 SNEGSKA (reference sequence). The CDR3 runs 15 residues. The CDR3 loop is CSASFAGGQSETQYF.

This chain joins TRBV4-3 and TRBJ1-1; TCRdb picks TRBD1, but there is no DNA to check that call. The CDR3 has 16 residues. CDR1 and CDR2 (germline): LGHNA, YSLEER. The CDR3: CASSQDLEGQDTEAFF.

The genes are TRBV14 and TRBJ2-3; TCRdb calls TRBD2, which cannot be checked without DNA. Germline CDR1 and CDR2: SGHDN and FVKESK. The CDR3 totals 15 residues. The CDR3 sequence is CASSQGVAGTDTQYF. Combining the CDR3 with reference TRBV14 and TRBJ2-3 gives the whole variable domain EAGVTQFPSHSVIEKGQTVTLRCDPISGHDNLYWYRRVMGKEIKFLLHFVKESKQDESGMPNNRFLAERTGGTYSTLKVQPAELEDSGVYFCASSQGVAGTDTQYFGPGTRLTVL.

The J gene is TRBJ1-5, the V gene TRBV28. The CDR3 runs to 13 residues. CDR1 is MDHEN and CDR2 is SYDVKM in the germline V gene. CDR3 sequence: CASSLSQNQPQHF.

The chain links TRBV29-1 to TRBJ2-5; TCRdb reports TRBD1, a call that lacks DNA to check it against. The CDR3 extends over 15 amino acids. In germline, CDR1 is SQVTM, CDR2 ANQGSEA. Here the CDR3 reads CSVVALGGGGETQYF. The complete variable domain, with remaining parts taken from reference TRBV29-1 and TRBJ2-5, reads SAVISQKPSRDICQRGTSLTIQCQVDSQVTMMFWYRQQPGQSLTLIATANQGSEATYESGFVIDKFPISRPNLTFSTLTVSNMSPEDSSIYLCSVVALGGGGETQYFGPGTRLLVL.

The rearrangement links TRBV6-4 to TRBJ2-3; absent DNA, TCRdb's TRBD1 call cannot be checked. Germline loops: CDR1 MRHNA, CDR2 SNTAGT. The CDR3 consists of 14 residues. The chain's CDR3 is CASSPTGEGDTQYF.

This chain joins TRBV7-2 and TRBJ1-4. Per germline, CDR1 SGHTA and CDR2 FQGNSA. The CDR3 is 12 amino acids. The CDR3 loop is CASSPERCGLFF.